The 20 T cell receptor beta chains below come from one sample, sequenced in a study of blood T cells in healthy people across ages. Together with a sample-barcoded 5' primer, a J-beta primer mix was included in a second PCR lasting roughly 6 to 12 cycles. TCRdb processed the 5' RACE reads anew with MiXCR; each CDR3 protein has one entry. The sample holds approximately 2,000,000 distinct CDR3 sequences, roughly two fifths seen once. The sequencing sample was made of blood. These TCRs come from a human donor in good health.

This chain joins TRBV7-9 and TRBJ2-1; 11 bases align to TRBD2. V shed 4 bases and J 1 base; nucleotides not matched to a gene: 6. The CDR3 consists of 17 residues. Germline V gene data show CDR1 as SEHNR and CDR2 as FQNEAQ (reference sequence). The CDR3 reads CASSSSSGGHSYNEQFF. The CDR3, as DNA: TGTGCCAGCAGCTCCTCTAGCGGGGGGCATTCCTACAATGAGCAGTTCTTC.

In this sample, this clonotype turned up many times. The CDR3 spells CASSSVDSPPDTQYF. The CDR3 DNA sequence: TGTGCCAGCAGTTCTGTGGACAGCCCCCCAGATACGCAGTATTTT. The chain is built from TRBV12-3 or TRBV12-4 and TRBJ2-3; D possibly corresponds to TRBD1 (6 bases). The CDR3 spans 15 residues. The germline V and J ends were trimmed by 4 bases and 4 bases, with 15 bases remaining between them.

V usage is TRBV4-1 and J usage is TRBJ1-1; D possibly corresponds to TRBD1 (6 bases). The germline gives CDR1 MGHRA, CDR2 YSYEKL. V was shortened by 1 base and J by 5 bases, with 11 bases between the two germline ends. This CDR3 spans 14 amino acids. The CDR3: CASSQAGTTTEAFF. CDR3 nucleotide sequence: TGCGCCAGCAGCCAAGCTGGGACAACTACTGAAGCTTTCTTT.

The table lists this clonotype with a count of one. The genes are TRBV27 and TRBJ2-1; tentative D call: TRBD2 (6 bases). V gave up 6 bases and J gave up 3 bases, with 18 bases separating them. CDR3 length: 16 amino acids. Germline-derived CDR1 and CDR2 are MNHEY and SMNVEV (reference sequence). Here the CDR3 reads CASRGWWGGDYNEQFF. The CDR3 DNA sequence: TGTGCCAGCAGGGGTTGGTGGGGCGGGGACTACAATGAGCAGTTCTTC.

With regard to this clonotype: A much larger clone is a single base away; this may be a read error. The DNA is omitted, as the CDR3 cannot be located on it reliably, and the CDR3 follows TCRdb's listing. The CDR3 is CSVTLGANYGCTF. The genes are TRBV29-1 and TRBJ1-2. Germline V lookup: CDR1 SQVTM, CDR2 ANQGSEA. The CDR3 contains 13 residues when both ends are counted.

The chain is built from TRBV5-1 and TRBJ1-2; 9 nucleotides line up with TRBD1. Germline values: CDR1 SGHRS, CDR2 YFSETQ. The ends lost 0 bases at V and 7 bases at J; junction bases unmatched: 13. CDR3 size: 17 residues. CDR3 amino acids: CASSLAGTGIEESGYTF. CDR3 nucleotides: TGCGCCAGCAGCTTGGCCGGGACAGGGATTGAGGAGAGTGGCTACACCTTC.

This sequence joins TRBV5-6 and TRBJ2-5; 7 bases line up with TRBD2. The V and J ends lost 4 bases and 2 bases, in that order; junction bases with no gene match: 8. CDR3 length equals 15 residues. Germline CDR1 and CDR2: SGHDT and YYEEEE. DNA for the CDR3: TGTGCCAGCAGCCCGCTTGCTAGCGGTCAAGAGACCCAGTACTTC. This encodes CASSPLASGQETQYF. The full variable domain, with the rest looked up from reference TRBV5-6 and TRBJ2-5, is DAGVTQSPTHLIKTRGQQVTLRCSPKSGHDTVSWYQQALGQGPQFIFQYYEEEERQRGNFPDRFSGHQFPNYSSELNVNALLLGDSALYLCASSPLASGQETQYFGPGTRLLVL.

V usage is TRBV6-5 and J usage is TRBJ1-2; 7 bases agree with TRBD1. The junction had 15 bases not matched to a gene; V was cut back by 11 bases and J by 3 bases. Germline V gene data show CDR1 as MNHEY and CDR2 as SVGAGI. The CDR3 is made up of 15 amino acids. CDR3 loop: CAAGQGQPPYYGYTF. Here the CDR3 DNA reads TGTGCCGCAGGTCAGGGACAGCCTCCATACTATGGCTACACCTTC.

This clonotype was seen a handful of times. CDR3 region: CASSLAGGQNLYEQYF. CDR3 nucleotides: TGTGCCAGCAGCTTGGCCGGGGGACAGAACCTCTACGAGCAGTACTTC. The gene calls are TRBV5-5 and TRBJ2-7; possible D gene TRBD1, 7 bases. V dropped 0 bases and J dropped 3 bases, with 16 bases sitting between them. The length of the CDR3 is 16 residues. The germline CDR1 and CDR2 sequences are SGHKS and YYEKEE (reference sequence).

The CDR3 protein is CATQKGTSYNEQFF. As DNA, the CDR3 is TGTGCCACCCAAAAGGGGACTTCCTACAATGAGCAGTTCTTC. The chain couples TRBV28 to TRBJ2-1; D is perhaps TRBD2 (6 bases). This CDR3 comprises 14 residues. The V gene lost 10 bases and the J gene lost 1 base, with 14 bases spanning the gap. The germline gives CDR1 MDHEN, CDR2 SYDVKM.

The chain is built from TRBV20-1 and TRBJ1-5, with D perhaps matching TRBD1 (5 bases). CDR1 is DFQATT, CDR2 SNEGSKA, per germline (reference sequence). V lost 2 bases and J lost 6, with 29 bases in between. The CDR3 contains 19 residues. CDR3 bases: TGCAGTGCTAGACTTTTTGGGGACTCGAGCGGGTATTATACTCAGCCCCAGCATTTT. Translation: CSARLFGDSSGYYTQPQHF.

V gene TRBV20-1 combines with J gene TRBJ2-1; 9 bases are shared with TRBD2. The germline V gene encodes CDR1 DFQATT and CDR2 SNEGSKA (reference sequence). Trimming took 5 bases from V and 6 from J; bases not matched to a gene: 11. CDR3 length: 15 residues. The CDR3 DNA follows: TGCAGTGCTCCCCGCGGACTAGCGTATTCCAATGAGCAGTTCTTC. Its translation: CSAPRGLAYSNEQFF.

The chain couples TRBV6-6 to TRBJ1-5; 7 bases agree with TRBD1. The CDR3 totals 15 residues. CDR1 MNHNY and CDR2 SVGAGI come from the germline V gene (reference sequence). The V gene end was trimmed by 0 bases and the J gene end by 6 bases; junction bases not matched to a gene: 5. CDR3 in amino acids: CASSYSGTVGQPQHF. In DNA form, the CDR3 reads TGTGCCAGCAGTTACTCCGGGACAGTGGGTCAGCCCCAGCATTTT.

A few counts support this clonotype. This chain joins TRBV5-5 and TRBJ1-2; 8 positions match TRBD1. Trimming took 7 bases from V and 7 from J; bases not matched to a gene: 6. This CDR3 is 12 amino acids long. Germline CDR1 is SGHKS and CDR2 is YYEKEE (reference sequence). CDR3 sequence reads: CASPGQGPGYTF. The CDR3 nucleotides read TGTGCCAGCCCCGGACAGGGCCCTGGCTACACCTTC.

This clonotype appeared a few times. V and J are TRBV11-2 and TRBJ2-7; no firm D call. The length of the CDR3 is 17 residues. The ends were cut back, 0 bases at V and 7 bases at J, with 22 bases in the middle. Germline V lookup: CDR1 SGHAT, CDR2 FQNNGV. The CDR3 nucleotides read TGTGCCAGCAGCTTAGATTTGGGCTATTCGGACGAACGGGAGCAGTACTTC. As protein: CASSLDLGYSDEREQYF. Supplemented by reference TRBV11-2 and TRBJ2-7, the full variable domain reads EAGVAQSPRYKIIEKRQSVAFWCNPISGHATLYWYQQILGQGPKLLIQFQNNGVVDDSQLPKDRFSAERLKGVDSTLKIQPAKLEDSAVYLCASSLDLGYSDEREQYFGPGTRLTVT.

The V and J genes are TRBV9 and TRBJ2-3; D unresolved. This CDR3 has 15 amino acids. Germline loops: CDR1 SGDLS, CDR2 YYNGEE. Trimming stripped 0 bases from V and 6 bases from J, with 14 bases between. The CDR3 spells CASSVVLPPYDTQYF. The CDR3 DNA sequence: TGTGCCAGCAGCGTAGTGTTACCACCTTACGATACGCAGTATTTT.

The V gene is TRBV28, the J gene TRBJ2-5; D is unresolved. Germline V lookup: CDR1 MDHEN, CDR2 SYDVKM. Trimming shortened V by 4 bases and J by 5 bases, and 20 bases separated the two germline ends. The CDR3 contains 16 residues. CDR3 sequence (DNA): TGTGCCAGCAGTTCCATGAAGGGATGGAGTGGGGAGACCCAGTACTTC. Translating it yields CASSSMKGWSGETQYF.

This clonotype has just a few counts. The rearrangement joins TRBV7-9 to TRBJ2-3; D is perhaps TRBD1 or TRBD2 (5 bases each). Germline V gene sequence: CDR1 SEHNR, CDR2 FQNEAQ (reference sequence). The CDR3 is 16 residues long. The ends were cut back, 1 base at V and 2 bases at J, with 13 bases in the middle. The CDR3 loop reads CASSLGRTLDTDTQYF. In nucleotides, the CDR3 is TGTGCCAGCAGCTTAGGACGGACACTAGACACAGATACGCAGTATTTT. Using reference TRBV7-9 and TRBJ2-3 for the parts outside the CDR3, the full variable domain is DTGVSQNPRHKITKRGQNVTFRCDPISEHNRLYWYRQTLGQGPEFLTYFQNEAQLEKSRLLSDRFSAERPKGSFSTLEIQRTEQGDSAMYLCASSLGRTLDTDTQYFGPGTRLTVL.

The rearrangement links TRBV9 to TRBJ1-1; D remains unclear. The CDR3 runs 18 residues. Trimming stripped 3 bases from V and 5 bases from J, with 26 bases between. CDR1 is SGDLS, CDR2 YYNGEE, per germline. The CDR3 sequence: CASSASPRIRTLETEAFF. As DNA, the CDR3 is TGTGCCAGCAGCGCGTCCCCGCGGATTCGGACCTTAGAAACTGAAGCTTTCTTT.

This clonotype was picked up one time. This chain links TRBV18 with TRBJ2-3, with unresolved D. This CDR3 is built from 18 residues. The V gene's germline CDR1 is KGHSH and CDR2 LQKENI. The V end lost 2 bases, the J end lost 0 bases, and 18 bases lay between the germline ends. The CDR3 is CASSPSWTSFTSTDTQYF. In DNA form, the CDR3 reads TGTGCCAGCTCACCAAGTTGGACCTCATTTACTAGCACAGATACGCAGTATTTT.